These 19 T cell receptor beta chains share one sample of origin, sequenced in a study of CXCR3-negative and CXCR3-positive naive CD8 T cells. Study results and caveats: Greater hydrophobicity was found in TRB CDR3s of CXCR3-positive naive cells than of CXCR3-negative naive cells.

Antigen specificity for these receptors is unknown. With UMI labels, 5' RACE was used to prepare the TRB cDNA libraries. From its re-call of the 5' RACE reads, TCRdb lists each CDR3 protein once, without DNA. The listing contains 150,000 to 180,000 distinct CDR3 sequences. What was sequenced was naive CXCR3+ CD8+ T cells from blood. The subset: CD45RO-CCR7+CD27+CD95- naive CD8+ T cells expressing CXCR3 (TNR3+). The receptors derive from a human donor in good health. Some clones in this sample may be carry-over from other donors' samples.

This rearrangement joins TRBV19 to TRBJ1-1. CDR3 size: 14 residues. CDR1 and CDR2 (germline): LNHDA, SQIVND (reference sequence). This CDR3 is CASRKRGGPGGAFF.

This sequence joins TRBV2 and TRBJ2-7; the D gene TCRdb calls, TRBD1, cannot be checked with no DNA. CDR1 and CDR2 from the germline V gene are SNHLY and FYNNEI. The CDR3 is 15 amino acids. The CDR3 sequence: CASSEGAGGYHEQYF.

V is TRBV19 and J is TRBJ1-1; TCRdb reports TRBD1, a call that lacks DNA to check it against. In germline, CDR1 is LNHDA, CDR2 SQIVND (reference sequence). CDR3 length: 15 amino acids. The CDR3 sequence is CASSMGVNMNTEAFF.

The chain combines TRBV20-1 with TRBJ2-7; the D call of TRBD1 rests on TCRdb alone, since no DNA is present to check it. The germline V gene has CDR1 DFQATT and CDR2 SNEGSKA (reference sequence). CDR3 size: 15 residues. CDR3 residues: CSAPRGGSSSYEQYF.

V is TRBV7-7 and J is TRBJ2-7; as DNA is missing, the TRBD2 call by TCRdb cannot be tested. Germline V gene sequence: CDR1 SSHAT, CDR2 FNYEAQ (reference sequence). This CDR3 comprises 15 residues. CDR3 sequence: CASSLGTSGDYEQYF.

V and J are TRBV9 and TRBJ2-5; TCRdb picks TRBD1, but there is no DNA to check that call. In germline, CDR1 is SGDLS, CDR2 YYNGEE. The CDR3 has 16 residues. The chain's CDR3 is CASSGGIREGSETQYF.

The chain recombines TRBV7-9 with TRBJ2-7; TCRdb selects TRBD2, and the lack of DNA leaves this call unchecked. The CDR3 totals 16 residues. Per germline, CDR1 SEHNR and CDR2 FQNEAQ (reference sequence). CDR3 in amino acids: CASSPRGAGTLYEQYF. The whole variable domain, filled in from reference TRBV7-9 and TRBJ2-7, reads DTGVSQNPRHKITKRGQNVTFRCDPISEHNRLYWYRQTLGQGPEFLTYFQNEAQLEKSRLLSDRFSAERPKGSFSTLEIQRTEQGDSAMYLCASSPRGAGTLYEQYFGPGTRLTVT.

The chain uses TRBV5-1 and TRBJ1-2; TCRdb gives TRBD1 as the D gene, but with no DNA this cannot be confirmed. This CDR3 contains 17 residues. CDR1 is SGHRS and CDR2 is YFSETQ in the germline V gene. Here the CDR3 reads CASSRTGGAAGTFGYTF.

The rearrangement links TRBV5-1 to TRBJ2-1. Per the germline V gene, CDR1 is SGHRS and CDR2 is YFSETQ. CDR3 size: 15 residues. The CDR3 sequence is CASSLGRDSYNEQFF.

This chain connects TRBV20-1 to TRBJ2-7; without DNA, the TCRdb call of TRBD2 cannot be checked. Germline lookup yields CDR1 DFQATT and CDR2 SNEGSKA (reference sequence). The CDR3 has 14 amino acids. CDR3 in amino acids: CSAAARGNSYEQYF.

The V gene is TRBV12-3 or TRBV12-4, the J gene TRBJ2-7; TCRdb's D call, TRBD1, is unchecked because there is no DNA. CDR3 length: 13 residues. CDR3 loop: CASSLWGRGEQYF.

The V call is TRBV5-1, the J call TRBJ2-1; without DNA, the TCRdb call of TRBD1 cannot be checked. Germline CDR1 and CDR2: SGHRS and YFSETQ. The CDR3 covers 16 residues. CDR3 loop: CASSPIQGAGYNEQFF.

The CDR3 here is CASSQAGRGGQPQHF. This chain links TRBV16 with TRBJ1-5; as DNA is missing, the TRBD1 call by TCRdb cannot be tested. From germline, CDR1 is KGHSY and CDR2 FQNENV. CDR3 length equals 15 residues.

The V call is TRBV9, the J call TRBJ2-1. The CDR3 has 11 residues. CDR1 and CDR2 (germline): SGDLS, YYNGEE. CDR3 loop: CASSGDNEQFF.

The rearrangement joins TRBV7-9 to TRBJ2-7; without DNA, the TCRdb call of TRBD1 cannot be checked. This CDR3 spans 14 amino acids. Germline CDR1 is SEHNR and CDR2 is FQNEAQ (reference sequence). CDR3 amino acids: CASSLSGSNYEQYF.

J is TRBJ2-7 and V is TRBV19. This CDR3 region has 12 residues. CDR1 and CDR2 from the germline V gene are LNHDA and SQIVND (reference sequence). The CDR3 loop reads CASMGDSYEQYF.

The chain has TRBV12-3 or TRBV12-4 and TRBJ2-5. This CDR3 region has 13 residues. The CDR3 reads CASSSDGQETQYF.

The V gene is TRBV14, the J gene TRBJ2-2. This CDR3 region has 14 residues. Germline V lookup: CDR1 SGHDN, CDR2 FVKESK. CDR3 sequence: CASSQNSDTGELFF.

This rearrangement joins TRBV5-1 to TRBJ2-5; as DNA is missing, the TRBD1 call by TCRdb cannot be tested. CDR3 size: 17 residues. The germline gives CDR1 SGHRS, CDR2 YFSETQ. This CDR3 reads CASSLAVTPSRKETQYF. Looking up the rest from reference TRBV5-1 and TRBJ2-5 gives the full variable domain: KAGVTQTPRYLIKTRGQQVTLSCSPISGHRSVSWYQQTPGQGLQFLFEYFSETQRNKGNFPGRFSGRQFSNSRSEMNVSTLELGDSALYLCASSLAVTPSRKETQYFGPGTRLLVL.